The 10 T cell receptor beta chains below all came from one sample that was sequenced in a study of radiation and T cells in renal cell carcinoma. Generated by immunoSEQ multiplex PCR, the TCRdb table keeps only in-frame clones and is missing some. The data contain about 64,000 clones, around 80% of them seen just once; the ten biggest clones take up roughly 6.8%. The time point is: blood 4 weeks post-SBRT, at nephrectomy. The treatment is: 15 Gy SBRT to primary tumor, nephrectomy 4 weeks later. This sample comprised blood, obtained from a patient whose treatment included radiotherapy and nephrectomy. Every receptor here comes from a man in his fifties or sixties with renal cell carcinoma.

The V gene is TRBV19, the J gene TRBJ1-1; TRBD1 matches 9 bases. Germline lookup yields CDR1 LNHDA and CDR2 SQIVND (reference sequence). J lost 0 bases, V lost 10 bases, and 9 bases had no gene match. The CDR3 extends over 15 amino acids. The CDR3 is CATLNRGLMNTEAFF. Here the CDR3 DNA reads TGTGCCACCCTAAACAGGGGGCTAATGAACACTGAAGCTTTCTTT. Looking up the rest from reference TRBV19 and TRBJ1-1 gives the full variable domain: DGGITQSPKYLFRKEGQNVTLSCEQNLNHDAMYWYRQDPGQGLRLIYYSQIVNDFQKGDIAEGYSVSREKKESFPLTVTSAQKNPTAFYLCATLNRGLMNTEAFFGQGTRLTVV.

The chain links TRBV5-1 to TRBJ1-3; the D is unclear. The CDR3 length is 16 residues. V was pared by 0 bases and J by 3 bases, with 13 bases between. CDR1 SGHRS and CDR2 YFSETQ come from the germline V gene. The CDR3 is CASSLAGELGGNTIYF. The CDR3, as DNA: TGCGCCAGCAGCTTGGCCGGCGAATTGGGTGGAAACACCATATATTTT.

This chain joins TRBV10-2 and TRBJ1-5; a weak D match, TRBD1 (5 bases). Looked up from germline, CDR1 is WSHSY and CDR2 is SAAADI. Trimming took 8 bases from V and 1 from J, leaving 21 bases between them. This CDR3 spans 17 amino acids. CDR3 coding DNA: TGCGCCAGCTCGGGCCCCCCGAGGGGCCCGAGCAATCAGCCCCAGCATTTT. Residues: CASSGPPRGPSNQPQHF.

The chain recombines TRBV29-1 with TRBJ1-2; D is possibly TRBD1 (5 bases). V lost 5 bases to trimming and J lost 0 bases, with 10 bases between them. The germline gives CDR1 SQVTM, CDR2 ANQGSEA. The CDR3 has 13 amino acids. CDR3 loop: CSVPGFANYGYTF. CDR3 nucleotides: TGCAGCGTTCCAGGGTTTGCTAACTATGGCTACACCTTC.

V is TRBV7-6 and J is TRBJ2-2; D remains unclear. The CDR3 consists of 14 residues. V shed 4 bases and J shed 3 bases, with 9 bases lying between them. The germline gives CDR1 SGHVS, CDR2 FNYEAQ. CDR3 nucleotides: TGTGCCAGCAGCTCCCTAGGCGACACCGGGGAGCTGTTTTTT. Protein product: CASSSLGDTGELFF.

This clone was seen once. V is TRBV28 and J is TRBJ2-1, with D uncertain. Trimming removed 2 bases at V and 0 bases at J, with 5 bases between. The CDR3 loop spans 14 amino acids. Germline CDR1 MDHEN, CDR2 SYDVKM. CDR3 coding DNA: TGTGCCAGCAGTTTACCAGACTCCTACAATGAGCAGTTCTTC. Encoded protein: CASSLPDSYNEQFF. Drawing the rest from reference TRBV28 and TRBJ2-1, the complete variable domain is DVKVTQSSRYLVKRTGEKVFLECVQDMDHENMFWYRQDPGLGLRLIYFSYDVKMKEKGDIPEGYSVSREKKERFSLILESASTNQTSMYLCASSLPDSYNEQFFGPGTRLTVL.

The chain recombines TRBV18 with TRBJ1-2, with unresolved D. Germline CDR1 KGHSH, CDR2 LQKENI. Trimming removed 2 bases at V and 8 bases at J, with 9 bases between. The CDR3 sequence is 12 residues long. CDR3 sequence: CASSPDWAGYTF. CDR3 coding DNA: TGTGCCAGCTCACCAGACTGGGCAGGCTACACCTTC. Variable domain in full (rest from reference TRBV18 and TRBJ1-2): NAGVMQNPRHLVRRRGQEARLRCSPMKGHSHVYWYRQLPEEGLKFMVYLQKENIIDESGMPKERFSAEFPKEGPSILRIQQVVRGDSAAYFCASSPDWAGYTFGSGTRLTVV.

Here the CDR3 reads CASSNTIAGGETQYF. Written as DNA, the CDR3 is TGCGCCAGCAGTAATACGATAGCGGGAGGGGAGACCCAGTACTTC. The chain is built from TRBV10-2 and TRBJ2-5; 11 nucleotides align to TRBD2. Germline lookup yields CDR1 WSHSY and CDR2 SAAADI. J gave up 5 bases and V 5 bases, and 7 bases lay outside the gene matches. The CDR3 runs 15 residues.

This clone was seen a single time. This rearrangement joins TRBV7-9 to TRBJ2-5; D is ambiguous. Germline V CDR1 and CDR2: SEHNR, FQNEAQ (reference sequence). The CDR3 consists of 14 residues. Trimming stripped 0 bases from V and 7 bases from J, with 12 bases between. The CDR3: CASSLAVAGGTQYF. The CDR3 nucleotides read TGTGCCAGCAGCTTAGCAGTGGCCGGCGGGACCCAGTACTTC.

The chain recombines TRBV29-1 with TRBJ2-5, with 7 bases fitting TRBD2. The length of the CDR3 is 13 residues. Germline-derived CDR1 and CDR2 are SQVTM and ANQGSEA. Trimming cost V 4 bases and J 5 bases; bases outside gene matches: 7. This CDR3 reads CSVADGGKETQYF. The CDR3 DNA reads TGCAGCGTTGCCGACGGGGGGAAGGAGACCCAGTACTTC.